This TCR beta chain is from a study of shared clonotypes between healthy human individuals. General study points: On the whole, naive subsets had larger estimated richness than memory subsets had.

Points on this clone: Its target is unknown.

The CDR3 is made up of 16 amino acids. The V gene's germline CDR1 is SGHTS and CDR2 YDEGEE. V was trimmed by 2 bases and J by 0 bases, leaving 13 bases between them. In the CD4+ fraction, cells were divided into CD45RA+ naive and CD45RA-negative memory subsets. Original data processing: ImmunoSEQ supplied junction-only sequences lacking quality scores, so filtering was different. TCRdb's copy holds only in-frame clones and misses some; the assay was immunoSEQ multiplex PCR. Clone size and V and J calls were adopted from that table, with D and trimming inferred from the DNA. The repertoire holds about 2.3 million clones, under 95% seen once, with approximately 0.41% in the top ten.

This receptor was identified in a man aged 18 to 29 in good health. Some clones in this sample may be carry-over from other donors' samples. The sequencing sample was made of naive CD4+ T cells from PBMCs. The subset is: CD45RA+ positively selected. This chain connects TRBV5-8 to TRBJ2-3; D tentatively reads TRBD1 or TRBD2 (5 bases each). This chain's CDR3 is CASSFLRDGSTDTQYF. CDR3 coding DNA: TGTGCCAGCAGCTTCCTCCGGGACGGAAGCACAGATACGCAGTATTTT.